The 21 T cell receptor beta chains reported below all come from one sample, sequenced in a study of cytomegalovirus exposure and HLA in healthy donors. It was with 60 Vbeta and 13 Jbeta primers that the PCR ran. The assay was immunoSEQ multiplex PCR, and TCRdb's table has in-frame clones only and misses some. In the table there are about 64,000 clones, around four fifths of which are singletons. Sequenced material: PBMCs. The receptors originated from a male donor in good health and CMV-seropositive.

The chain couples TRBV19 to TRBJ1-1; a weak D match, TRBD1 (5 bases). Germline loops: CDR1 LNHDA, CDR2 SQIVND (reference sequence). Trimming stripped 3 bases from V and 5 bases from J, with 13 bases between. The CDR3 covers 14 residues. DNA of the CDR3: TGTGCCAGTAGTATGGGAACGGGGGGGACTGAAGCTTTCTTT. It translates to CASSMGTGGTEAFF.

The J gene is TRBJ2-7, the V gene TRBV28; TRBD1 is a possible D gene (6 bases). V was trimmed by 3 bases and J by 2 bases, leaving 14 bases between them. Germline loops: CDR1 MDHEN, CDR2 SYDVKM. The CDR3 consists of 15 residues. This chain's CDR3 is CASSFKGVPTYEQYF. The CDR3 DNA sequence: TGTGCCAGCAGTTTTAAGGGGGTACCTACCTACGAGCAGTACTTC.

The chain links TRBV28 to TRBJ2-7; tentative D call: TRBD1 (6 bases). The germline V and J ends were trimmed by 2 bases and 0 bases, with 14 bases remaining between them. The germline V gene has CDR1 MDHEN and CDR2 SYDVKM. The CDR3 length is 16 residues. The CDR3: CASSLQGRQDSYEQYF. CDR3 coding DNA: TGTGCCAGCAGTTTACAGGGGAGACAGGACTCCTACGAGCAGTACTTC.

The rearrangement uses TRBV13 and TRBJ2-7; D is possibly TRBD1 (6 bases). V shed 5 bases and J shed 3 bases, with 14 bases lying between them. The CDR3 is made up of 14 amino acids. Germline V gene sequence: CDR1 PRHDT, CDR2 FYEKMQ (reference sequence). CDR3 nucleotides: TGTGCCAGCAGCCCTAAGACAGGTCGCTACGAGCAGTACTTC. Translation: CASSPKTGRYEQYF.

V gene TRBV2 combines with J gene TRBJ2-7; possible D gene TRBD1, 6 bases. Germline loops: CDR1 SNHLY, CDR2 FYNNEI. CDR3 length: 13 residues. Trimming removed 8 bases from V and 1 base from J, with 12 bases in between. The CDR3 region is CASWGTLSYEQYF. Written as DNA, the CDR3 is TGTGCCAGCTGGGGGACATTATCCTACGAGCAGTACTTC.

The rearrangement links TRBV7-2 to TRBJ1-1, with 7 positions matching TRBD1. Germline lookup yields CDR1 SGHTA and CDR2 FQGNSA. The CDR3 sequence is 15 residues long. The V gene end was trimmed by 5 bases and the J gene end by 2 bases; junction bases not matched to a gene: 8. CDR3 coding DNA: TGTGCCAGCAGCCCAAACAGGGGCTTTAACACTGAAGCTTTCTTT. Its protein is CASSPNRGFNTEAFF.

The V call is TRBV2, the J call TRBJ1-1; no firm D call. The germline gives CDR1 SNHLY, CDR2 FYNNEI. With 7 bases removed from V and 6 bases from J, the gap between germline ends came to 15 bases. The CDR3 totals 13 residues. The CDR3 coding sequence is TGTGCCAGCATTGGGAGGGTGCGGGCTGAAGCTTTCTTT. Protein: CASIGRVRAEAFF. Full variable domain (rest looked up from reference TRBV2 and TRBJ1-1): EPEVTQTPSHQVTQMGQEVILRCVPISNHLYFYWYRQILGQKVEFLVSFYNNEISEKSEIFDDQFSVERPDGSNFTLKIRSTKLEDSAMYFCASIGRVRAEAFFGQGTRLTVV.

This clone was counted a few times. The chain links TRBV18 to TRBJ1-1; tentative D call: TRBD1 (5 bases). This CDR3 comprises 15 residues. Trimming took 0 bases from V and 0 from J, leaving 8 bases between them. The germline V gene encodes CDR1 KGHSH and CDR2 LQKENI. For the CDR3, the DNA is TGTGCCAGCTCACCACCCGGCAGGGTGAACACTGAAGCTTTCTTT. Protein product: CASSPPGRVNTEAFF.

This chain uses TRBV6-1 with TRBJ1-1; 8 bases line up with TRBD1. The CDR3 extends over 15 amino acids. Germline CDR1 reads MNHNS; CDR2 reads SASEGT. V lost 5 bases and J lost 1; bases outside the gene matches: 6. The CDR3 coding sequence is TGTGCCAGCAGTCCCCAGGGGACAGGGAACACTGAAGCTTTCTTT. Protein product: CASSPQGTGNTEAFF.

The rearrangement uses TRBV6-1 and TRBJ1-2; TRBD1 matches 10 bases. The germline gives CDR1 MNHNS, CDR2 SASEGT. V shed 5 bases and J 6 bases; nucleotides not matched to a gene: 3. This CDR3 has 13 amino acids. The chain's CDR3 is CASSWTGGNGYTF. The CDR3 DNA is TGTGCCAGCAGTTGGACAGGGGGTAATGGCTACACCTTC.

The rearrangement links TRBV7-8 to TRBJ2-3; TRBD2 matches 9 bases. J gave up 1 base and V 0 bases, and 8 bases lay outside the gene matches. The CDR3 consists of 18 residues. Looked up from germline, CDR1 is SGHVS and CDR2 is FQNEAQ. CDR3 in DNA: TGTGCCAGCAGCTTAGCGCGCGGGGGGGCCGCGGGCACAGATACGCAGTATTTT. Protein product: CASSLARGGAAGTDTQYF.

This clone was observed a few times. The J gene is TRBJ1-4, the V gene TRBV29-1; 8 bases agree with TRBD1. The CDR3 consists of 13 residues. Germline values: CDR1 SQVTM, CDR2 ANQGSEA. Trimming cost V 5 bases and J 8 bases; bases outside gene matches: 7. Here the CDR3 DNA reads TGCAGCGTTCGTGGACAGGGTAACGAAAAACTGTTTTTT. Residues: CSVRGQGNEKLFF.

The chain is built from TRBV30 and TRBJ1-2, with D possibly being TRBD1 (5 bases). CDR1 is GTSNPN and CDR2 is SVGIG in the germline V gene (reference sequence). Trimming removed 8 bases from V and 7 bases from J, with 17 bases in between. CDR3 length equals 12 residues. The CDR3 coding sequence is TGTGCCAAGGGGCAGAACATAGGTGGCTACACCTTC. This sequence encodes CAKGQNIGGYTF.

The rearrangement uses TRBV10-3 and TRBJ1-2; TRBD1 agrees at 7 bases. Germline V gene lookup returns CDR1 ENHRY and CDR2 SYGVKD. V trimming: 0 bases; J trimming: 4 bases; junction bases outside the gene matches: 5. The CDR3 loop spans 15 amino acids. CDR3 nucleotide sequence: TGTGCCATCAGTGAGTCGGACAGGACGACCTATGGCTACACCTTC. Protein: CAISESDRTTYGYTF.

The chain uses TRBV11-2 and TRBJ1-2, with 7 bases identical to TRBD1. The CDR3 spans 15 residues. Germline V gene data show CDR1 as SGHAT and CDR2 as FQNNGV. With V trimmed by 5 bases and J by 4 bases, 10 bases remained unmatched. CDR3 nucleotide sequence: TGTGCCAGCAGCCAGGGGGGCGGCCGGGGCTATGGCTACACCTTC. Translated: CASSQGGGRGYGYTF.

The chain recombines TRBV12-5 with TRBJ2-7, with 7 bases aligning to TRBD1. V gave up 6 bases and J gave up 6 bases; unmatched junction bases: 14. The CDR3 spans 15 residues. In germline, CDR1 is LGHNT, CDR2 FRNRAP. CDR3 DNA sequence: TGTGCTAGTGGGGTTAGGGACAGCGGCCCTTCCGAGCAGTACTTC. Its protein product is CASGVRDSGPSEQYF.

Note on this clone: A junction end diverges from the germline sequence, so it may reflect a read error. The V call is TRBV30, the J call TRBJ1-2; D unresolved. The CDR3 sequence is 14 residues long. The germline V gene encodes CDR1 GTSNPN and CDR2 SVGIG (reference sequence). CDR3 protein: CAWNDHRGPYRYTF. CDR3 DNA: TGTGCCTGGAACGACCACAGAGGGCCCTATCGCTACACCTTC.

V gene TRBV19 combines with J gene TRBJ1-4, with 8 bases lining up with TRBD1. The CDR3 sequence is 14 residues long. J was trimmed by 7 bases and V by 4 bases; bases with no gene match: 5. Germline-derived CDR1 and CDR2 are LNHDA and SQIVND (reference sequence). CDR3 DNA sequence: TGTGCCAGTAGTAGTTACAGGGGGAGTGAAAAACTGTTTTTT. It is translated as CASSSYRGSEKLFF.

This clone was recorded only once. The chain carries TRBV7-9 and TRBJ1-2, with D possibly being TRBD1 (5 bases). Between the trimmed V and J ends, which lost 1 base and 0 bases, there was a span of 9 bases. The CDR3 runs 15 residues. Looked up from germline, CDR1 is SEHNR and CDR2 is FQNEAQ (reference sequence). CDR3 coding DNA: TGTGCCAGCAGCTTAGTTTCCAGGGCTAACTATGGCTACACCTTC. Translation gives CASSLVSRANYGYTF.

The chain links TRBV7-3 to TRBJ2-1, with 13 bases lining up with TRBD2. Germline CDR1 SGHTA, CDR2 FQGTGA. V was pared by 4 bases and J by 4 bases, with 4 bases of the junction left unmatched. This CDR3 region has 16 residues. In DNA, the CDR3 is TGTGCCAGCAGCTCGTCGACTAGCGGGGGGTACAATGAGCAGTTCTTC. This sequence encodes CASSSSTSGGYNEQFF. Complete variable domain (other parts from reference TRBV7-3 and TRBJ2-1): GAGVSQTPSNKVTEKGKYVELRCDPISGHTALYWYRQSLGQGPEFLIYFQGTGAADDSGLPNDRFFAVRPEGSVSTLKIQRTERGDSAVYLCASSSSTSGGYNEQFFGPGTRLTVL.

This sequence joins TRBV7-3 and TRBJ1-5, with 7 positions matching TRBD1. CDR1 SGHTA and CDR2 FQGTGA come from the germline V gene. V lost 6 bases, J lost 4 bases, and 12 bases stayed unmatched. The CDR3 sequence is 16 residues long. CDR3 sequence reads: CASRMAHRGGNQPQHF. The DNA of the CDR3 is TGTGCCAGCAGGATGGCGCACAGGGGTGGGAATCAGCCCCAGCATTTT.